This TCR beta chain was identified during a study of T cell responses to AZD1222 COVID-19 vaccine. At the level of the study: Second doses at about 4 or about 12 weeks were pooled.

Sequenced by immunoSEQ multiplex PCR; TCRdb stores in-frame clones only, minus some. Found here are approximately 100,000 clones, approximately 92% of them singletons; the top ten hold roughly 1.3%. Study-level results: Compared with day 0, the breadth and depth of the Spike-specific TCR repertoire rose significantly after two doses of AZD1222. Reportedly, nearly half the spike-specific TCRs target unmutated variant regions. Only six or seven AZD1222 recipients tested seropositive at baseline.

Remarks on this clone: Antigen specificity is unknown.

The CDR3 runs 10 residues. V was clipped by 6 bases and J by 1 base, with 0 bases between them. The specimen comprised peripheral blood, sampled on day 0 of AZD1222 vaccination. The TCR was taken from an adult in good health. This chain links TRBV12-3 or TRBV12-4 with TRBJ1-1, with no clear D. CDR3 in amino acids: CASRNTEAFF. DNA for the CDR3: TGTGCCAGCAGGAACACTGAAGCTTTCTTT.